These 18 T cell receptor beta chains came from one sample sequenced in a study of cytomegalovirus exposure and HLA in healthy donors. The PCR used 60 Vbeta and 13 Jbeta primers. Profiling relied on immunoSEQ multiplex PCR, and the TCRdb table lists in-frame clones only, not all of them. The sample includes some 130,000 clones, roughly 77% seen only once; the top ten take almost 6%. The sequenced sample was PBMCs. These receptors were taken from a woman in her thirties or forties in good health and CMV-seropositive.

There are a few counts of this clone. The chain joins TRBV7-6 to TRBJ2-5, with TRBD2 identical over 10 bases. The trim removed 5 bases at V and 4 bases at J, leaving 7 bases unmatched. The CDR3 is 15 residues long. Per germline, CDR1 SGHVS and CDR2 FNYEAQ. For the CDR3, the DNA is TGTGCCAGCAGCCCAGCTAGCGGGAGTGGAGAGACCCAGTACTTC. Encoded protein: CASSPASGSGETQYF.

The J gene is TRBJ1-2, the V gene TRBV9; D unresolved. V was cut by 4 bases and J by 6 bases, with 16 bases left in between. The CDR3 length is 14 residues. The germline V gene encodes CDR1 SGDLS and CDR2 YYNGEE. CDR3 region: CASSPNVAGDGYTF. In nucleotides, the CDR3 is TGTGCCAGCAGCCCAAACGTGGCCGGGGATGGCTACACCTTC.

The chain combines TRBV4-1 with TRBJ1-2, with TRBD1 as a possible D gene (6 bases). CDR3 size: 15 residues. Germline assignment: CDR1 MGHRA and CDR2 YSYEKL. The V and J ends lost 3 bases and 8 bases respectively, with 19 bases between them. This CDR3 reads CASSHSQGTVGGYTF. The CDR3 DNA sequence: TGCGCCAGCAGCCACTCTCAGGGGACGGTGGGAGGCTACACCTTC.

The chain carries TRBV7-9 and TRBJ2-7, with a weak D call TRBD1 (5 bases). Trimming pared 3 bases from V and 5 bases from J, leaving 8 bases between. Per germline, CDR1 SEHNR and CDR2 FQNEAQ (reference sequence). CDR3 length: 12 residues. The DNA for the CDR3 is TGTGCCAGCAGCTTTCTAGGGGACGAGCAGTACTTC. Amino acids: CASSFLGDEQYF.

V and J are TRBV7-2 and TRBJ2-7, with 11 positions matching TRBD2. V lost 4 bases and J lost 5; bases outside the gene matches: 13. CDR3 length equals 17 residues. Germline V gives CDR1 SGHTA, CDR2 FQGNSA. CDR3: CASSSPVSGRASHEQYF. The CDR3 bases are TGTGCCAGCAGCTCGCCGGTTAGCGGGAGGGCCAGCCACGAGCAGTACTTC.

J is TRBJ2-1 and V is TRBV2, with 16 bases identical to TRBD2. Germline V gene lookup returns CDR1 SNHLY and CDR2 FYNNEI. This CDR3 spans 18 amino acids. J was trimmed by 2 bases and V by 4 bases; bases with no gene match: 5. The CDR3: CASSGGLAGGPPYNEQFF. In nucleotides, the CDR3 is TGTGCCAGCAGTGGGGGACTAGCGGGAGGGCCCCCCTACAATGAGCAGTTCTTC.

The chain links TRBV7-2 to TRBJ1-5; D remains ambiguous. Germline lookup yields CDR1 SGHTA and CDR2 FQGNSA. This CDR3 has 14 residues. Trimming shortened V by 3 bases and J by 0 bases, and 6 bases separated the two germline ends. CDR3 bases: TGTGCCAGCAGCTTCATCAATAGCAATCAGCCCCAGCATTTT. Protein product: CASSFINSNQPQHF.

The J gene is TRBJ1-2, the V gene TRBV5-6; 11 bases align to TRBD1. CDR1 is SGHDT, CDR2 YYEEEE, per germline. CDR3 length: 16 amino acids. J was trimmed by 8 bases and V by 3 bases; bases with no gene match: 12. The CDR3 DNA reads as TGTGCCAGCAGCTCACTGGACAGGGGGCTAGTGTGGGGCTACACCTTC. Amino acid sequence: CASSSLDRGLVWGYTF.

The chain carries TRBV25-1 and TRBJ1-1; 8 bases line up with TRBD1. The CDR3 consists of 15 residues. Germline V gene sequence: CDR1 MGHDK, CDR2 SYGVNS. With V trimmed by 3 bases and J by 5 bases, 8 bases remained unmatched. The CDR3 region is CASSEGDRGKTEAFF. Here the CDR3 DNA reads TGTGCCAGCAGTGAGGGAGACAGGGGTAAGACTGAAGCTTTCTTT.

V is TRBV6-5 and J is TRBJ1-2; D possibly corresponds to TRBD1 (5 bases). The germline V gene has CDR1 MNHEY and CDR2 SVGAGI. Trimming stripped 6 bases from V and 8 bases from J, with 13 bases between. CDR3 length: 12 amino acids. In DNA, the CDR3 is TGTGCCAGCAGGCGGGGGATGAGCGGCTACACCTTC. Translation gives CASRRGMSGYTF.

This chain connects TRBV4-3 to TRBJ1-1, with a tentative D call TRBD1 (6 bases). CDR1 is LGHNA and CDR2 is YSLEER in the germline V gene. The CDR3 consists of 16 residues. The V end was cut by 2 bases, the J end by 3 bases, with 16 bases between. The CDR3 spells CASSQRDSGAYTEAFF. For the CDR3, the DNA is TGCGCCAGCAGCCAAAGAGATTCAGGGGCGTACACTGAAGCTTTCTTT.

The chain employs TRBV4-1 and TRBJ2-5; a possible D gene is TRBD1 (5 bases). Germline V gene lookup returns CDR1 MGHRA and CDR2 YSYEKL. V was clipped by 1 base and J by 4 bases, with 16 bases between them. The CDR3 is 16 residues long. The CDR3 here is CASSQGVGVLVETQYF. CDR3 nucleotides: TGCGCCAGCAGCCAAGGGGTAGGGGTCTTGGTAGAGACCCAGTACTTC.

Here the CDR3 reads CASSYLTITGDGPYTF. The DNA of the CDR3 is TGTGCCAGCAGTTACTTAACAATCACAGGGGACGGCCCCTACACCTTC. The chain joins TRBV6-5 to TRBJ1-2; TRBD1 matches 7 bases. This CDR3 has 16 amino acids. CDR1 is MNHEY, CDR2 SVGAGI, per germline. V dropped 1 base and J dropped 10; count of bases not matched to a gene: 15.

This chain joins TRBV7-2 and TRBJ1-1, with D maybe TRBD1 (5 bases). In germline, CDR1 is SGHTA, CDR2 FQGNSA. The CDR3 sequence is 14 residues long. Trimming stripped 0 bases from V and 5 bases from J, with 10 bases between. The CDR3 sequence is CASSLAREGTEAFF. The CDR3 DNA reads TGTGCCAGCAGCTTAGCCAGGGAGGGGACTGAAGCTTTCTTT.

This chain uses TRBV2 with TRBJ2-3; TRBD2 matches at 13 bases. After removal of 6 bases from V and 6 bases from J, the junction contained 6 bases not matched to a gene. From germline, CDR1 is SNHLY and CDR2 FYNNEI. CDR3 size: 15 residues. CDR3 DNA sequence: TGTGCCAGCAGATTACTAGCGGGGGGGCAGGATACGCAGTATTTT. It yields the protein CASRLLAGGQDTQYF.

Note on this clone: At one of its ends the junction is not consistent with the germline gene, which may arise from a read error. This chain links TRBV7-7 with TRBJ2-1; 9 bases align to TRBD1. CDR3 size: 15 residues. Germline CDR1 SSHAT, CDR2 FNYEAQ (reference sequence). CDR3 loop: CASSPPGTGYNEQFF. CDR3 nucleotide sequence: TGTGCTAGCAGCCCTCCCGGGACAGGGTACAATGAGCAGTTCTTC.

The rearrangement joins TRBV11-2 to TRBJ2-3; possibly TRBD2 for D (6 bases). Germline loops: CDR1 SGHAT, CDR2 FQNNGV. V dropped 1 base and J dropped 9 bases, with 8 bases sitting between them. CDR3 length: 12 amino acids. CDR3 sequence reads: CASSLGGDTQYF. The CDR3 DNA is TGTGCCAGCAGCTTAGGGGGGGACACGCAGTATTTT. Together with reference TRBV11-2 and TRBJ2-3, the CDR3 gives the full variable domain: EAGVAQSPRYKIIEKRQSVAFWCNPISGHATLYWYQQILGQGPKLLIQFQNNGVVDDSQLPKDRFSAERLKGVDSTLKIQPAKLEDSAVYLCASSLGGDTQYFGPGTRLTVL.

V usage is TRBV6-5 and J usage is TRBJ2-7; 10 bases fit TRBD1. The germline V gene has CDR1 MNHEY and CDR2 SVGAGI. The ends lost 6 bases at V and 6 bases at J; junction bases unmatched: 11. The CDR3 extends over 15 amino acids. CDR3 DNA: TGTGCCAGCAGCAGACAGGGGGCGCAACCCACCGAGCAGTACTTC. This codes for CASSRQGAQPTEQYF.